The present T cell receptor beta chain was sequenced within a study of cytomegalovirus exposure and HLA in healthy donors. The CDR3 contains 13 residues. Germline V gene data show CDR1 as LNHDA and CDR2 as SQIVND (reference sequence). V shed 6 bases and J shed 6 bases, with 13 bases lying between them. Data came from immunoSEQ multiplex PCR; TCRdb stores just in-frame clones and leaves some out. The sample yields 110,000 to 150,000 clones, about 90% seen once. The J gene is TRBJ2-3, the V gene TRBV19; no clear D. The receptor's source is a woman aged 30 to 39 in good health and CMV-seropositive. The specimen sequenced was PBMCs. The CDR3 here is CASSLGLSDTQYF. The CDR3 region has the DNA TGTGCCAGTAGCCTGGGCCTCTCTGATACGCAGTATTTT.